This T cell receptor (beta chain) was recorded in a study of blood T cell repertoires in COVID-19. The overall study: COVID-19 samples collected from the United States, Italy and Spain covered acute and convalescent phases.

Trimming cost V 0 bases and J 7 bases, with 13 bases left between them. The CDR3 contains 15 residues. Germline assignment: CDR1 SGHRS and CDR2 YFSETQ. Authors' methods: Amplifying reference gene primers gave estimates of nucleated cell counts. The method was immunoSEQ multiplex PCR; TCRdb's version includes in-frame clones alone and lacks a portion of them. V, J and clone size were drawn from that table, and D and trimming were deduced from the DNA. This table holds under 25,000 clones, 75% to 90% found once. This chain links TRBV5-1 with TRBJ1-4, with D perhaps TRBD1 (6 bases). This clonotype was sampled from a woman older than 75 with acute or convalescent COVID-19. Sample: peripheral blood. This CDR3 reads CASSLAAGDGEKLFF. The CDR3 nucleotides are TGCGCCAGCAGCTTGGCCGCAGGGGACGGTGAAAAACTGTTTTTT.